Below, 17 T cell receptor beta chains from the same sample are listed, as sequenced in a study of blood T cell repertoires in COVID-19. Some clones are missing from TCRdb's copy, which holds only in-frame ones; the method was immunoSEQ multiplex PCR. The sample records 430,000 or so clones, 70% to 90% being singletons. Material for sequencing was peripheral blood. These receptors were collected from a man aged 18 to 30 with COVID-19, enrolled during active disease.

The J gene is TRBJ2-2, the V gene TRBV5-4; 9 bases align to TRBD2. V was pared by 6 bases and J by 1 base, with 13 bases of the junction left unmatched. The CDR3 contains 18 residues. In germline, CDR1 is SGHNT, CDR2 YYREEE (reference sequence). DNA for the CDR3: TGTGCCAGCACTTCTGGGGGCTCTAGCGGGGTGAACACCGGGGAGCTGTTTTTT. This codes for CASTSGGSSGVNTGELFF.

This chain uses TRBV12-3 or TRBV12-4 with TRBJ2-2; D perhaps matches TRBD1 (5 bases). V was trimmed by 6 bases and J by 6 bases, leaving 8 bases between them. The length of the CDR3 is 12 residues. In nucleotides, the CDR3 is TGTGCCAGCAGCAGGGAATCCGGGGAGCTGTTTTTT. Its translation: CASSRESGELFF.

The chain uses TRBV19 and TRBJ1-4; TRBD1 might be the D (6 bases). The germline gives CDR1 LNHDA, CDR2 SQIVND (reference sequence). There are 14 residues in the CDR3. Trimming removed 6 bases at V and 8 bases at J, with 16 bases between. CDR3 sequence: CASRETGGGEKLFF. In nucleotides, the CDR3 is TGTGCCAGTAGGGAGACAGGTGGCGGAGAAAAACTGTTTTTT.

This clone showed up just once. V gene TRBV5-4 combines with J gene TRBJ2-5; 7 bases align to TRBD1. This CDR3 spans 13 amino acids. Trimming cost V 4 bases and J 3 bases; bases outside gene matches: 3. The V gene's germline CDR1 is SGHNT and CDR2 YYREEE (reference sequence). The CDR3, as DNA: TGTGCCAGCAGCGCCGGGACAGAAGAGACCCAGTACTTC. It encodes CASSAGTEETQYF. The full variable domain, with the rest looked up from reference TRBV5-4 and TRBJ2-5, is ETGVTQSPTHLIKTRGQQVTLRCSSQSGHNTVSWYQQALGQGPQFIFQYYREEENGRGNFPPRFSGLQFPNYSSELNVNALELDDSALYLCASSAGTEETQYFGPGTRLLVL.

The gene calls are TRBV9 and TRBJ2-2; possibly TRBD2 for D (5 bases). V was cut by 1 base and J by 8 bases, with 12 bases left in between. This CDR3 comprises 14 residues. Germline V gene sequence: CDR1 SGDLS, CDR2 YYNGEE. The CDR3 region has the DNA TGTGCCAGCAGCGTACTTCCGGAGGCGGGGGAGCTGTTTTTT. This sequence encodes CASSVLPEAGELFF.

Only one count was recorded for this clone. The chain has TRBV27 and TRBJ2-7; 9 nucleotides agree with TRBD2. Losses at the gene ends were 5 bases for V and 5 bases for J; bases not matched to a gene: 1. The germline gives CDR1 MNHEY, CDR2 SMNVEV (reference sequence). There are 12 residues in the CDR3. CDR3 nucleotides: TGTGCCAGCAGTGCTAGCGGGGACGAGCAGTACTTC. This codes for CASSASGDEQYF.

A note on this clone: This CDR3 is also generated by other DNA sequences in the sample. The rearrangement uses TRBV3-1 (or the pseudogene TRBV3-2) and TRBJ1-1, with 7 bases that match TRBD1. CDR1 is LGHDT, CDR2 YNNKEL, per germline (reference sequence). This CDR3 is 14 amino acids long. Trimming removed 2 bases from V and 1 base from J; junction bases left unmatched: 1. Written as DNA, the CDR3 is TGTGCCAGCAGCCAACCAGGGGGGAACACTGAAGCTTTCTTT. As protein: CASSQPGGNTEAFF.

The chain carries TRBV6-6 and TRBJ2-7; D perhaps matches TRBD2 (7 bases). This CDR3 is built from 16 residues. Trimming pared 2 bases from V and 4 bases from J, leaving 18 bases between. The germline CDR1 and CDR2 sequences are MNHNY and SVGAGI (reference sequence). The CDR3 region is CASSYGSGGLVYEQYF. For the CDR3, the DNA is TGTGCCAGCAGTTACGGGTCGGGGGGCTTGGTGTACGAGCAGTACTTC.

CDR3 bases: TGCGCCAGCAGCTACGGACAGCAAGAGACCCAGTACTTC. Translation: CASSYGQQETQYF. The chain carries TRBV5-1 and TRBJ2-5; possibly TRBD1 for D (6 bases). This CDR3 spans 13 amino acids. Deletions cut 3 bases from V and 2 bases from J, with 8 bases between. Germline V lookup: CDR1 SGHRS, CDR2 YFSETQ.

The genes are TRBV12-1 and TRBJ2-6; TRBD1, the table's D call, lacks a check against the DNA. TRBV12-1 is annotated as a pseudogene. The CDR3 length is 19 residues. CDR3: CASSSPGQGASSGANVLTF. CDR3 coding DNA: TGTGCCAGCAGCTCGCCGGGACAGGGGGCTAGCTCTGGGGCCAACGTCCTGACTTTC.

The chain has TRBV9 and TRBJ2-2; D is possibly TRBD1 (5 bases). Germline CDR1 SGDLS, CDR2 YYNGEE. Trimming left V 3 bases short and J 4 bases short, with 16 bases between. The CDR3 totals 16 residues. CDR3 DNA: TGTGCCAGCAGCGCCCTGGGGCAGGGCGGCACCGGGGAGCTGTTTTTT. Its translation: CASSALGQGGTGELFF.

CDR3 in DNA: TGCGCCAGCAGCCAAGTTAGCGGGAGGGCCCTGGAGACCCAGTACTTC. This sequence encodes CASSQVSGRALETQYF. J is TRBJ2-5 and V is TRBV4-1; TRBD2 matches at 11 bases. Looked up from germline, CDR1 is MGHRA and CDR2 is YSYEKL. Losses at the gene ends were 1 base for V and 5 bases for J; bases not matched to a gene: 6. The CDR3 runs 16 residues.

The gene calls are TRBV7-9 and TRBJ1-6, with D unclear. Germline loops: CDR1 SEHNR, CDR2 FQNEAQ (reference sequence). Trimming left V 0 bases short and J 9 bases short, with 6 bases between. This CDR3 is 13 amino acids long. The CDR3, as DNA: TGTGCCAGCAGCTTAGCCCCAGTTTCACCCCTCCACTTT. It specifies CASSLAPVSPLHF. Full variable domain (missing parts from reference TRBV7-9 and TRBJ1-6): DTGVSQNPRHKITKRGQNVTFRCDPISEHNRLYWYRQTLGQGPEFLTYFQNEAQLEKSRLLSDRFSAERPKGSFSTLEIQRTEQGDSAMYLCASSLAPVSPLHFGNGTRLTVT.

This chain joins TRBV6-1 and TRBJ1-2, with D possibly matching TRBD1 (6 bases). Trimming left V 2 bases short and J 4 bases short, with 8 bases between. In germline, CDR1 is MNHNS, CDR2 SASEGT. This CDR3 has 13 residues. The DNA of the CDR3 is TGTGCCAGCAGTGAAAACAGGGTCTATGGCTACACCTTC. Translation gives CASSENRVYGYTF.

The chain uses TRBV6-5 and TRBJ2-7; TRBD2 matches at 9 bases. V was clipped by 7 bases and J by 1 base; unmatched bases: 5. In germline, CDR1 is MNHEY, CDR2 SVGAGI. This CDR3 has 14 amino acids. This CDR3 reads CASTLAGSSYEQYF. CDR3 nucleotides: TGTGCCAGCACCCTAGCGGGATCGTCCTACGAGCAGTACTTC.

J is TRBJ2-1 and V is TRBV6-5, with 7 bases identical to TRBD1. Germline CDR1 and CDR2: MNHEY and SVGAGI. The CDR3 is made up of 12 amino acids. V lost 6 bases, J lost 4 bases, and 0 bases stayed unmatched. The CDR3 here is CASRQGYNEQFF. The CDR3 coding sequence is TGTGCCAGCAGACAGGGGTACAATGAGCAGTTCTTC.

The chain has TRBV3-1 (or the pseudogene TRBV3-2) and TRBJ2-2, with 9 bases that match TRBD2. The CDR3 consists of 18 residues. CDR1 LGHDT and CDR2 YNNKEL come from the germline V gene (reference sequence). J gave up 1 base and V 3 bases, and 9 bases lay outside the gene matches. CDR3 DNA sequence: TGTGCCAGCAGCCAGGAGGCTAGCGGGAACCAGAACACCGGGGAGCTGTTTTTT. This codes for CASSQEASGNQNTGELFF.